Listed here are 27 T cell receptor beta chains from one sample, sequenced in a study of shared clonotypes between healthy human individuals. Terminally differentiated effector memory CD45RA+ cells were excluded by CCR7 positive selection of CD45RO-negative cells. Measured with immunoSEQ multiplex PCR; TCRdb has only the in-frame clones, and not every one. The repertoire holds millions of clones, with about 94% as singletons. Sequencing input: naive CD8+ T cells sorted from blood. These TCRs come from a man in his late teens or twenties in good health.

The J gene is TRBJ1-1, the V gene TRBV30; no reliable D call. Trimming took off 5 bases at V and 6 bases at J, with 13 bases between the two ends. Germline CDR1 and CDR2: GTSNPN and SVGIG (reference sequence). The CDR3 totals 12 residues. CDR3 in DNA: TGTGCCTGGGGAAGGAGCGGTCCTGAAGCTTTCTTT. It codes for CAWGRSGPEAFF.

The J gene is TRBJ1-2, the V gene TRBV30; 12 bases agree with TRBD1. CDR3 length: 14 amino acids. The germline gives CDR1 GTSNPN, CDR2 SVGIG (reference sequence). V dropped 6 bases and J dropped 8; count of bases not matched to a gene: 10. The CDR3 region has the DNA TGTGCCTGCTCTCCGGGACAGGGGGCCAGGGGCTACACCTTC. It encodes CACSPGQGARGYTF.

Only one count was recorded for this clone. This sample also contains other DNA sequences that code for the same CDR3. The chain couples TRBV5-1 to TRBJ2-3; TRBD2 matches 9 bases. V gave up 7 bases and J gave up 1 base; unmatched junction bases: 4. Germline lookup yields CDR1 SGHRS and CDR2 YFSETQ. There are 14 residues in the CDR3. CDR3 loop: CASGLAGGTDTQYF. The CDR3 DNA sequence: TGCGCCAGCGGGTTAGCGGGGGGCACAGATACGCAGTATTTT.

The chain has TRBV7-8 and TRBJ1-6, with D perhaps matching TRBD1 (5 bases). V gave up 1 base and J gave up 5 bases, with 12 bases separating them. From germline, CDR1 is SGHVS and CDR2 FQNEAQ. The length of the CDR3 is 16 residues. The CDR3 loop reads CASSLVGGWNNSPLHF. The CDR3 bases are TGTGCCAGCAGCTTAGTTGGGGGGTGGAATAATTCACCCCTCCACTTT.

The CDR3 DNA follows: TGTGCCAGCAGCCGGTTGACAGACAGCCAACCTGGGGAGACCCAGTACTTC. It translates to CASSRLTDSQPGETQYF. The J gene is TRBJ2-5, the V gene TRBV5-8, with D maybe TRBD1 (5 bases). Germline lookup yields CDR1 SGHTS and CDR2 YDEGEE. V shed 4 bases and J shed 5 bases, with 24 bases lying between them. This CDR3 is built from 17 residues.

The rearrangement links TRBV7-9 to TRBJ2-7; D unclear. Germline lookup yields CDR1 SEHNR and CDR2 FQNEAQ (reference sequence). This CDR3 has 12 residues. Trimming cost V 3 bases and J 3 bases, with 6 bases left between them. This CDR3 reads CASSFNLYEQYF. In DNA form, the CDR3 reads TGTGCCAGCAGCTTTAATCTCTACGAGCAGTACTTC. Looking up the rest from reference TRBV7-9 and TRBJ2-7 gives the full variable domain: DTGVSQNPRHKITKRGQNVTFRCDPISEHNRLYWYRQTLGQGPEFLTYFQNEAQLEKSRLLSDRFSAERPKGSFSTLEIQRTEQGDSAMYLCASSFNLYEQYFGPGTRLTVT.

The chain has TRBV7-2 and TRBJ2-5; D is tentatively TRBD1 or TRBD2 (7 bases each). V was shortened by 5 bases and J by 5 bases, with 18 bases between the two germline ends. This CDR3 has 15 residues. Germline CDR1 reads SGHTA; CDR2 reads FQGNSA. CDR3 region: CASSPGGGAFETQYF. In nucleotides, the CDR3 is TGTGCCAGCAGCCCAGGGGGGGGTGCTTTTGAGACCCAGTACTTC.

This clone was counted once. An end of the junction differs from the germline gene, which may be a read error. The V call is TRBV6-5, the J call TRBJ1-2, with unresolved D. Germline assignment: CDR1 MNHEY and CDR2 SVGAGI. This CDR3 has 15 amino acids. The CDR3 DNA reads TGTGCCAGCAGTAACTCAGTACGGGGTCTCTTTGGCTACACCTTC. Translated: CASSNSVRGLFGYTF.

V gene TRBV4-3 combines with J gene TRBJ2-1, with D possibly matching TRBD2 (5 bases). V lost 0 bases, J lost 4 bases, and 19 bases lay in between. CDR1 and CDR2 from the germline V gene are LGHNA and YSLEER. CDR3 length equals 18 residues. CDR3 in DNA: TGCGCCAGCAGCCAAGATCCTATAGGTAGCGCGAAATACAATGAGCAGTTCTTC. It is translated as CASSQDPIGSAKYNEQFF.

This chain uses TRBV7-9 with TRBJ1-4; the D is unclear. Germline V gene lookup returns CDR1 SEHNR and CDR2 FQNEAQ (reference sequence). CDR3 length: 15 amino acids. V dropped 3 bases and J dropped 4 bases, with 12 bases sitting between them. CDR3 sequence (DNA): TGTGCCAGCAGCTTCCTGGACCATGATAATGAAAAACTGTTTTTT. It encodes CASSFLDHDNEKLFF.

The chain is built from TRBV30 and TRBJ2-1; 7 bases fit TRBD2. The CDR3 has 16 residues. The germline CDR1 and CDR2 sequences are GTSNPN and SVGIG (reference sequence). The V gene end was trimmed by 2 bases and the J gene end by 3 bases; junction bases not matched to a gene: 10. The CDR3 sequence is CAWSTAAGVLYNEQFF. For the CDR3, the DNA is TGTGCCTGGAGTACTGCTGCGGGAGTCCTCTACAATGAGCAGTTCTTC.

The genes are TRBV10-1 and TRBJ1-1; 7 bases fit TRBD1. The CDR3 totals 16 residues. Losses at the gene ends were 2 bases for V and 1 base for J; bases not matched to a gene: 7. Germline V gene data show CDR1 as WNHNN and CDR2 as SYGVQD (reference sequence). The chain's CDR3 is CASSERITGENTEAFF. The CDR3 bases are TGCGCCAGCAGTGAGCGGATAACAGGGGAGAACACTGAAGCTTTCTTT.

The chain is built from TRBV15 and TRBJ2-7, with 8 nucleotides matching TRBD1. CDR1 and CDR2 (germline): LNHNV, YYDKDF (reference sequence). V dropped 5 bases and J dropped 2; count of bases not matched to a gene: 5. CDR3 size: 14 residues. The DNA of the CDR3 is TGTGCCACCAGCCCGGGGACAGGCACCTACGAGCAGTACTTC. Its protein product is CATSPGTGTYEQYF. Combining the CDR3 with reference TRBV15 and TRBJ2-7 gives the whole variable domain DAMVIQNPRYQVTQFGKPVTLSCSQTLNHNVMYWYQQKSSQAPKLLFHYYDKDFNNEADTPDNFQSRRPNTSFCFLDIRSPGLGDTAMYLCATSPGTGTYEQYFGPGTRLTVT.

Only one count was recorded for this clone. One base away lies a much larger clone, so this may be a sequencing read error. Different DNA sequences within this sample yield the same CDR3. This chain connects TRBV7-9 to TRBJ1-1, with a possible D match to TRBD1 (6 bases). The V gene's germline CDR1 is SEHNR and CDR2 FQNEAQ (reference sequence). The CDR3 is 13 amino acids. V dropped 5 bases and J dropped 0 bases, with 7 bases sitting between them. The CDR3 sequence is CASSAGVNTEAFF. DNA of the CDR3: TGTGCCAGCAGCGCAGGGGTGAACACTGAAGCTTTCTTT.

The CDR3 DNA follows: TGTGCCAGCAATCCCCAGGGAATTTGGCATTTT. Translated, it gives CASNPQGIWHF. The V gene is TRBV6-1, the J gene TRBJ1-5, with D tentatively TRBD1 (5 bases). The CDR3 is made up of 11 amino acids. V was cut by 7 bases and J by 15 bases, with 16 bases left in between. Germline lookup yields CDR1 MNHNS and CDR2 SASEGT.

The chain is built from TRBV4-3 and TRBJ2-7; 8 bases fit TRBD1. V lost 5 bases, J lost 2 bases, and 5 bases stayed unmatched. The germline gives CDR1 LGHNA, CDR2 YSLEER. The length of the CDR3 is 14 residues. The CDR3 loop reads CASSSGTGTYEQYF. For the CDR3, the DNA is TGCGCCAGCAGCTCCGGGACAGGCACCTACGAGCAGTACTTC.

This chain links TRBV2 with TRBJ2-7; 11 nucleotides agree with TRBD2. V gave up 1 base and J gave up 3 bases; unmatched junction bases: 2. Germline CDR1 and CDR2: SNHLY and FYNNEI. There are 15 residues in the CDR3. The CDR3 bases are TGTGCCAGCAGTGAAGTAGCGGGGGGGCTCTACGAGCAGTACTTC. Amino acid sequence: CASSEVAGGLYEQYF.

The rearrangement links TRBV6-6 to TRBJ2-1; D not certain. CDR1 MNHNY and CDR2 SVGAGI come from the germline V gene (reference sequence). The V and J ends lost 4 bases and 0 bases respectively, with 4 bases between them. The CDR3 loop spans 13 amino acids. This CDR3 is CASSFSSYNEQFF. The CDR3 DNA is TGTGCCAGCAGTTTCAGCTCCTACAATGAGCAGTTCTTC.

CDR3 sequence: CASSEGDDTQYF. CDR3 coding DNA: TGTGCCAGCAGCGAGGGAGACGATACGCAGTATTTT. V gene TRBV9 combines with J gene TRBJ2-3; maybe TRBD2 (5 bases). The germline gives CDR1 SGDLS, CDR2 YYNGEE. V lost 3 bases and J 6 bases, leaving 8 bases between the germline ends. This CDR3 has 12 amino acids.

This clone was observed once. V usage is TRBV27 and J usage is TRBJ2-5; D possibly uses TRBD1 or TRBD2 (5 bases each). Germline V gene data show CDR1 as MNHEY and CDR2 as SMNVEV (reference sequence). The length of the CDR3 is 15 residues. V lost 0 bases, J lost 4 bases, and 12 bases lay in between. The CDR3: CASSLSWGIGETQYF. The DNA for the CDR3 is TGTGCCAGCAGTTTATCTTGGGGGATAGGAGAGACCCAGTACTTC.

This chain uses TRBV10-2 with TRBJ2-7; D ambiguous. V was shortened by 6 bases and J by 0 bases, with 9 bases between the two germline ends. CDR1 is WSHSY and CDR2 is SAAADI in the germline V gene. The CDR3 length is 13 residues. The CDR3 nucleotides read TGCGCCAGCAGGACTGTGAGCTCCTACGAGCAGTACTTC. Protein product: CASRTVSSYEQYF.

This clone was counted once. The V gene is TRBV7-2, the J gene TRBJ1-5, with D possibly being TRBD1 (5 bases). Germline lookup yields CDR1 SGHTA and CDR2 FQGNSA. Between the trimmed V and J ends, which lost 2 bases and 3 bases, there was a span of 11 bases. The CDR3 is made up of 15 amino acids. The CDR3 reads CASSLSRANNQPQHF. The CDR3 nucleotides are TGTGCCAGCAGCTTATCCAGGGCCAACAATCAGCCCCAGCATTTT.

This clone was counted once. The V call is TRBV2, the J call TRBJ2-3; D is possibly TRBD1 or TRBD2 (5 bases each). CDR1 SNHLY and CDR2 FYNNEI come from the germline V gene. V was shortened by 6 bases and J by 1 base, with 14 bases between the two germline ends. CDR3 length equals 15 residues. The CDR3 here is CASRPPRDRTDTQYF. The CDR3 region has the DNA TGTGCCAGCAGGCCCCCCCGGGACCGCACAGATACGCAGTATTTT.

This CDR3 is CASSQALGQGYEQYF. The CDR3 DNA sequence: TGCGCCAGCAGCCAAGCTCTAGGACAGGGGTACGAGCAGTACTTC. The chain links TRBV4-1 to TRBJ2-7; the match to TRBD1 covers 9 bases. Germline-derived CDR1 and CDR2 are MGHRA and YSYEKL. Trimming at V came to 1 base and at J to 4 bases, leaving 5 bases not matched to a gene. This CDR3 has 15 residues.

This clone has just a few counts. This specimen includes other DNA sequences encoding the same CDR3. The J gene is TRBJ1-1, the V gene TRBV6-5; TRBD1 matches 8 bases. Germline V gene data show CDR1 as MNHEY and CDR2 as SVGAGI. The CDR3 runs to 14 residues. The ends lost 5 bases at V and 1 base at J; junction bases unmatched: 3. This CDR3 reads CASSPGTGNTEAFF. CDR3 sequence (DNA): TGTGCCAGCAGTCCCGGGACAGGGAACACTGAAGCTTTCTTT.

The chain carries TRBV2 and TRBJ2-5, with D possibly TRBD2 on 5 matching bases. The V gene lost 1 base and the J gene lost 5 bases, with 11 bases spanning the gap. This CDR3 has 14 residues. Per the germline V gene, CDR1 is SNHLY and CDR2 is FYNNEI. This CDR3 reads CASSEGGRGETQYF. In DNA, the CDR3 is TGTGCCAGCAGTGAAGGAGGGAGAGGCGAGACCCAGTACTTC.

This rearrangement joins TRBV19 to TRBJ1-3, with D unclear. V was pared by 8 bases and J by 2 bases, with 10 bases between. This CDR3 comprises 13 residues. CDR1 and CDR2 (germline): LNHDA, SQIVND (reference sequence). The chain's CDR3 is CASQESAGNTIYF. In DNA form, the CDR3 reads TGTGCCAGTCAGGAGTCAGCTGGAAACACCATATATTTT.